This TCR beta chain appears in the sequencing data of a study of control samples from healthy donors and cancer patients. This CDR3 is built from 15 residues. Germline CDR1 and CDR2: MNHNY and SVGAGI (reference sequence). The junction had 5 bases not matched to a gene; V was cut back by 6 bases and J by 0 bases. Sequenced by immunoSEQ multiplex PCR; TCRdb stores in-frame clones only, minus some. Among 90,000 to 120,000 clones listed, about 80% were seen once. The clonotype comes from a man between 18 and 29 years old in good health. The chain combines TRBV6-6 with TRBJ1-3, with 7 bases identical to TRBD1. Sequencing used blood. The CDR3 sequence is CASRSGQSSGNTIYF. The CDR3 DNA reads as TGTGCCAGCAGATCGGGACAGAGCTCTGGAAACACCATATATTTT.